The rows below give T cell receptor beta chains drawn from one sample of a study of CD8 T cells in ankylosing spondylitis. In TCRdb, the 5' RACE reads were re-called with MiXCR into one record per CDR3 protein. The profile covers 270,000 or so distinct CDR3 sequences, with over 15% appearing a single time and around 32% taken by the ten largest. The sample was blood, either unsorted or a sorted T cell fraction (not recorded which). These receptor sequences come from a male donor with ankylosing spondylitis or in good health (not recorded which). Each CDR3 is given with its conserved first and last residue. The D gene is left open where the match is weak. Clone size is shown for a subset of rows, as once, few, many or a class of expanded clone.

clone size: few; V gene: TRBV5-6; J gene: TRBJ2-7; D gene: -; CDR3 protein: CASSLRWQGSEQYF; CDR3 DNA: TGTGCCAGCAGCTTAAGGTGGCAGGGAAGCGAGCAGTACTTC
clone size: few; V gene: TRBV7-3; J gene: TRBJ2-1; D gene: TRBD2; CDR3 protein: CASSPSGTSGDNEQFF; CDR3 DNA: TGTGCCAGCAGCCCGAGTGGGACTAGCGGAGACAATGAGCAGTTCTTC
clone size: -; V gene: TRBV20-1; J gene: TRBJ2-5; D gene: -; CDR3 protein: CSARVDWMMQETQYF; CDR3 DNA: TGCAGTGCTAGAGTGGACTGGATGATGCAAGAGACCCAGTACTTC
clone size: -; V gene: TRBV2; J gene: TRBJ2-2; D gene: TRBD2; CDR3 protein: CASLGLAGDGELFF; CDR3 DNA: TGTGCCAGCCTGGGCCTAGCGGGAGACGGGGAGCTGTTTTTT
clone size: few; V gene: TRBV20-1; J gene: TRBJ2-7; D gene: TRBD2; CDR3 protein: CSARTSGSIEQYF; CDR3 DNA: TGCAGTGCTAGGACTAGCGGGAGCATCGAGCAGTACTTC
clone size: many; V gene: TRBV2; J gene: TRBJ2-7; D gene: -; CDR3 protein: CASSEGFSAAEQYF; CDR3 DNA: TGTGCCAGCAGTGAAGGGTTCTCAGCCGCCGAGCAGTACTTC
clone size: -; V gene: TRBV20-1; J gene: TRBJ2-7; D gene: TRBD2; CDR3 protein: CSARELAGGPHSYEQYF; CDR3 DNA: TGCAGTGCTAGAGAACTAGCGGGAGGGCCCCACTCCTACGAGCAGTACTTC
clone size: once; V gene: TRBV28; J gene: TRBJ2-7; D gene: TRBD2; CDR3 protein: CASNGLAGVAYEQYF; CDR3 DNA: TGTGCCAGCAATGGACTAGCGGGAGTAGCCTACGAGCAGTACTTC
clone size: few; V gene: TRBV19; J gene: TRBJ2-7; D gene: -; CDR3 protein: CASSVRGYYEQYF; CDR3 DNA: TGTGCCAGTAGCGTCCGGGGGTACTACGAGCAGTACTTC
clone size: many; V gene: TRBV25-1; J gene: TRBJ1-5; D gene: -; CDR3 protein: CASSGFSGADGDQPQHF; CDR3 DNA: TGTGCCAGCAGTGGGTTCTCAGGGGCTGATGGGGATCAGCCCCAGCATTTT
clone size: few; V gene: TRBV6-5; J gene: TRBJ2-7; D gene: TRBD2; CDR3 protein: CASSYSAGDPHEQYF; CDR3 DNA: TGTGCCAGCAGTTACTCGGCGGGAGACCCCCACGAGCAGTACTTC
clone size: few; V gene: TRBV7-9; J gene: TRBJ1-1; D gene: -; CDR3 protein: CASRQAGDFEAFF; CDR3 DNA: TGTGCCAGCAGACAGGCAGGGGATTTTGAAGCTTTCTTT
clone size: many; V gene: TRBV29-1; J gene: TRBJ2-1; D gene: -; CDR3 protein: CSVEDPTGAGLGSYNEQFF; CDR3 DNA: TGCAGCGTTGAAGATCCAACCGGGGCAGGGTTAGGTTCCTACAATGAGCAGTTCTTC
clone size: -; V gene: TRBV9; J gene: TRBJ2-1; D gene: TRBD2; CDR3 protein: CASSVEGLAGASSYNEQFF; CDR3 DNA: TGTGCCAGCAGCGTAGAGGGACTAGCGGGAGCAAGCTCCTACAATGAGCAGTTCTTC
clone size: few; V gene: TRBV12-3/TRBV12-4; J gene: TRBJ2-2; D gene: -; CDR3 protein: CASSLPGDANTGELFF; CDR3 DNA: TGTGCCAGCAGTCTCCCAGGGGACGCGAACACCGGGGAGCTGTTTTTT
clone size: few; V gene: TRBV28; J gene: TRBJ2-2; D gene: TRBD1; CDR3 protein: CASSSRGTGELFF; CDR3 DNA: TGTGCCAGCAGTTCCAGGGGGACCGGGGAGCTGTTTTTT
clone size: few; V gene: TRBV20-1; J gene: TRBJ2-7; D gene: -; CDR3 protein: CSASWAGRQYF; CDR3 DNA: TGCAGTGCTAGTTGGGCGGGAAGGCAGTACTTC
clone size: -; V gene: TRBV9; J gene: TRBJ2-1; D gene: TRBD2; CDR3 protein: CASSVGSGNYNEQFF; CDR3 DNA: TGTGCCAGCAGCGTAGGAAGCGGGAACTACAATGAGCAGTTCTTC
clone size: many; V gene: TRBV12-3/TRBV12-4; J gene: TRBJ2-7; D gene: TRBD1; CDR3 protein: CASSLRDRDEQYF; CDR3 DNA: TGTGCCAGCAGTCTCCGGGACAGGGACGAGCAGTACTTC
clone size: many; V gene: TRBV10-3; J gene: TRBJ2-7; D gene: -; CDR3 protein: CAISVPQGGVHEQYF; CDR3 DNA: TGTGCCATCAGTGTTCCGCAGGGGGGTGTCCACGAGCAGTACTTC
clone size: few; V gene: TRBV5-6; J gene: TRBJ2-7; D gene: -; CDR3 protein: CASSLANHEQYF; CDR3 DNA: TGTGCCAGCAGCTTGGCAAACCACGAGCAGTACTTC
clone size: -; V gene: TRBV7-6; J gene: TRBJ2-7; D gene: TRBD1; CDR3 protein: CASSLGTVSAQYF; CDR3 DNA: TGTGCCAGCAGCTTGGGGACAGTTTCCGCGCAGTACTTC
clone size: many; V gene: TRBV12-3/TRBV12-4; J gene: TRBJ2-2; D gene: -; CDR3 protein: CASSFIPTGELFF; CDR3 DNA: TGTGCCAGCAGTTTTATTCCGACCGGGGAGCTGTTTTTT
clone size: -; V gene: TRBV5-1; J gene: TRBJ2-7; D gene: TRBD2; CDR3 protein: CASSLEGLAYEQYF; CDR3 DNA: TGCGCCAGCAGCTTGGAGGGACTAGCCTACGAGCAGTACTTC
clone size: -; V gene: TRBV6-5; J gene: TRBJ2-1; D gene: TRBD2; CDR3 protein: CASSYSPTSAAYNEQFF; CDR3 DNA: TGTGCCAGCAGTTACTCCCCGACTAGCGCTGCCTACAATGAGCAGTTCTTC
clone size: -; V gene: TRBV20-1; J gene: TRBJ2-1; D gene: -; CDR3 protein: CSARDRDTYNEQFF; CDR3 DNA: TGCAGTGCTAGAGATAGGGACACTTACAATGAGCAGTTCTTC
clone size: -; V gene: TRBV7-3; J gene: TRBJ2-1; D gene: TRBD2; CDR3 protein: CASSITSGSGYEQFF; CDR3 DNA: TGTGCCAGCAGCATCACTAGCGGGAGTGGGTATGAGCAGTTCTTC
clone size: -; V gene: TRBV12-3/TRBV12-4; J gene: TRBJ2-2; D gene: -; CDR3 protein: CASSFSPNTGELFF; CDR3 DNA: TGTGCCAGCAGTTTTTCCCCGAACACCGGGGAGCTGTTTTTT
clone size: -; V gene: TRBV7-9; J gene: TRBJ2-3; D gene: TRBD2; CDR3 protein: CASSSGTSGPEITQYF; CDR3 DNA: TGTGCCAGCAGCTCCGGGACTAGCGGCCCAGAAATTACGCAGTATTTT
clone size: many; V gene: TRBV20-1; J gene: TRBJ2-7; D gene: TRBD2; CDR3 protein: CSARLAGSYEQYF; CDR3 DNA: TGCAGTGCTAGACTAGCGGGCTCCTACGAGCAGTACTTC
clone size: -; V gene: TRBV29-1; J gene: TRBJ2-1; D gene: -; CDR3 protein: CSVVAEEQFF; CDR3 DNA: TGCAGCGTCGTAGCGGAGGAGCAGTTCTTC
clone size: -; V gene: TRBV7-2; J gene: TRBJ2-7; D gene: TRBD1; CDR3 protein: CASSSRDRVDEQYF; CDR3 DNA: TGTGCCAGCAGCTCCCGGGACAGGGTCGACGAGCAGTACTTC
clone size: many; V gene: TRBV2; J gene: TRBJ1-1; D gene: -; CDR3 protein: CASSTGTTTEAFF; CDR3 DNA: TGTGCCAGCAGTACCGGGACAACCACTGAAGCTTTCTTT
clone size: many; V gene: TRBV6-2/TRBV6-3; J gene: TRBJ2-1; D gene: -; CDR3 protein: CASSLDRVGNEQFF; CDR3 DNA: TGTGCCAGCAGCCTAGACCGTGTGGGGAATGAGCAGTTCTTC
clone size: few; V gene: TRBV6-5; J gene: TRBJ1-1; D gene: -; CDR3 protein: CASSYLGTEAFF; CDR3 DNA: TGTGCCAGCAGTTATTTGGGCACTGAAGCTTTCTTT
clone size: few; V gene: TRBV15; J gene: TRBJ2-1; D gene: TRBD2; CDR3 protein: CATSRDRAGGPYNEQFF; CDR3 DNA: TGTGCCACCAGCAGAGATCGAGCGGGAGGGCCCTACAATGAGCAGTTCTTC
clone size: few; V gene: TRBV3-1; J gene: TRBJ2-1; D gene: -; CDR3 protein: CASSQDNGGRIYNEQFF; CDR3 DNA: TGTGCCAGCAGCCAAGATAACGGGGGGCGGATATACAATGAGCAGTTCTTC
clone size: -; V gene: TRBV4-1; J gene: TRBJ2-1; D gene: -; CDR3 protein: CASNRPLGSYNEQFF; CDR3 DNA: TGCGCCAGCAACCGGCCCCTCGGCTCCTACAATGAGCAGTTCTTC
clone size: few; V gene: TRBV4-3; J gene: TRBJ2-2; D gene: -; CDR3 protein: CASSQDPGAGELFF; CDR3 DNA: TGCGCCAGCAGCCAAGATCCGGGCGCCGGGGAGCTGTTTTTT
clone size: many; V gene: TRBV27; J gene: TRBJ2-1; D gene: -; CDR3 protein: CASSLSPYNEQFF; CDR3 DNA: TGTGCCAGCAGTTTATCCCCCTACAATGAGCAGTTCTTC
clone size: many; V gene: TRBV10-2; J gene: TRBJ2-7; D gene: -; CDR3 protein: CASSLALEQYF; CDR3 DNA: TGCGCCAGCAGTTTAGCCTTGGAGCAGTACTTC
clone size: -; V gene: TRBV11-2; J gene: TRBJ2-5; D gene: TRBD2; CDR3 protein: CASSLGASGRETQYF; CDR3 DNA: TGTGCCAGCAGCTTAGGTGCTAGCGGGAGGGAGACCCAGTACTTC
clone size: few; V gene: TRBV9; J gene: TRBJ2-2; D gene: -; CDR3 protein: CASSVWAGNSSGELFF; CDR3 DNA: TGTGCCAGCAGCGTATGGGCAGGGAACTCTTCCGGGGAGCTGTTTTTT
clone size: many; V gene: TRBV2; J gene: TRBJ1-1; D gene: -; CDR3 protein: CASSEAAGLTHTEAFF; CDR3 DNA: TGTGCCAGCAGTGAAGCAGCAGGGTTAACTCACACTGAAGCTTTCTTT
clone size: -; V gene: TRBV12-3/TRBV12-4; J gene: TRBJ2-2; D gene: -; CDR3 protein: CASSPLGGDTGELFF; CDR3 DNA: TGTGCCAGCAGTCCCCTGGGGGGAGACACCGGGGAGCTGTTTTTT
clone size: many; V gene: TRBV15; J gene: TRBJ2-4; D gene: -; CDR3 protein: CATSDIDRAKNIQYF; CDR3 DNA: TGTGCCACCAGCGATATCGACCGAGCCAAAAACATTCAGTACTTC
clone size: few; V gene: TRBV6-5; J gene: TRBJ2-5; D gene: -; CDR3 protein: CASSYPLGERQETQYF; CDR3 DNA: TGTGCCAGCAGTTACCCACTCGGGGAGCGCCAAGAGACCCAGTACTTC
clone size: -; V gene: TRBV7-9; J gene: TRBJ2-1; D gene: -; CDR3 protein: CASSLSSTRGYNEQFF; CDR3 DNA: TGTGCCAGCAGCTTAAGTTCGACTCGGGGGTACAATGAGCAGTTCTTC
clone size: many; V gene: TRBV4-2; J gene: TRBJ2-7; D gene: -; CDR3 protein: CASSQIGQGKAPYEQYF; CDR3 DNA: TGTGCCAGCAGCCAGATTGGGCAGGGAAAAGCTCCCTACGAGCAGTACTTC
clone size: few; V gene: TRBV12-3/TRBV12-4; J gene: TRBJ2-3; D gene: TRBD1; CDR3 protein: CASRTGTGEDTQYF; CDR3 DNA: TGTGCCAGCAGAACCGGGACAGGGGAAGATACGCAGTATTTT